The T cell receptor (beta chain) under discussion was sequenced for a study of sequential checkpoint blockade in melanoma. By share, this clone counts as medium-sized. Generated by immunoSEQ multiplex PCR, the TCRdb table keeps only in-frame clones and is missing some. In the table there are a few thousand clones, 22% of which are singletons. Treatment here: randomized to nivolumab then ipilimumab (arm A) or the reverse (arm B). The origin of this receptor is a human donor with melanoma. Sequenced material: tumor tissue (inferred from file names), taken from a patient given nivolumab and ipilimumab in sequence.

The CDR3 DNA reads TGTGCCAGCTCACTCCCCAGACTAGCGGTTATGGATACGCAGTATTTT. This translates into CASSLPRLAVMDTQYF. The chain recombines TRBV18 with TRBJ2-3, with 9 nucleotides matching TRBD2. This CDR3 region has 16 residues. Trimming cost V 4 bases and J 6 bases; bases outside gene matches: 11. Looked up from germline, CDR1 is KGHSH and CDR2 is LQKENI.